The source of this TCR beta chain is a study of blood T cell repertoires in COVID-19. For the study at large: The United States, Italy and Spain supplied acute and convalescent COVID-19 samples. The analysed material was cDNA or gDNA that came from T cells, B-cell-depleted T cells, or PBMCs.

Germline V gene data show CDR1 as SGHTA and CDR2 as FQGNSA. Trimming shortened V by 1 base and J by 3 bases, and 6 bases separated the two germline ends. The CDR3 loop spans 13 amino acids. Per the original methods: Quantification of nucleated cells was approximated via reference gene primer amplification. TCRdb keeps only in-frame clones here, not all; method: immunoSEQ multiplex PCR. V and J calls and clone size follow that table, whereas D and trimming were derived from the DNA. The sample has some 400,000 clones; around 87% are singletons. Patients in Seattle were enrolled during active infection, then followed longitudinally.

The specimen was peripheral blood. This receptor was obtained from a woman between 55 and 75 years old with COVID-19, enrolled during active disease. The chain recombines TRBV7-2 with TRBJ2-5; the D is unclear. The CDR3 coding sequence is TGTGCCAGCAGCTTAGTAGCCGAAGAGACCCAGTACTTC. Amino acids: CASSLVAEETQYF.